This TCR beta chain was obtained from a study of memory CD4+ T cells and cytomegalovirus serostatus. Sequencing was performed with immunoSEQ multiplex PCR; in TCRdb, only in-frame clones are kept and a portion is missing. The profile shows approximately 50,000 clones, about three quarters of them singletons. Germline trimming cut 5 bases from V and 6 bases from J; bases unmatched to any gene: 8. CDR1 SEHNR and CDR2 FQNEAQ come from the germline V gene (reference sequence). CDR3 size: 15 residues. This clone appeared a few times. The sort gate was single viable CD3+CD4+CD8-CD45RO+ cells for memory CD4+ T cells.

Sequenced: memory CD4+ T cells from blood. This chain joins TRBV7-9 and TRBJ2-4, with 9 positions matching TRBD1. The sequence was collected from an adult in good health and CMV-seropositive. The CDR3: CASSRTGGAGNIQYF. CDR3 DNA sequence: TGTGCCAGCAGCCGTACAGGGGGCGCGGGAAACATTCAGTACTTC.